This is a list of T cell receptor beta chains from one sample in a study of a mutant IDH1 vaccine in newly diagnosed glioma. TCRdb keeps only in-frame clones here, not all; method: immunoSEQ multiplex PCR. The data contain about 56,000 clones, less than 90% of them seen just once; the ten biggest clones take up about 3.2%. No antigen has been assigned to these receptors. This material consisted of PBMCs, taken from a glioma patient whose treatment included an IDH1 peptide vaccine. The receptors shown here come from a woman between 45 and 65 years old with glioma. Both conserved end residues are part of each CDR3. D genes are given only for firm matches. The size entry is marked missing in some rows and otherwise reads once, few, many or a size class.

J | V | D | size | CDR3 | DNA
TRBJ2-7 | TRBV7-8 | NA | NA | CASNPAGGDSSYEQYF | TGTGCCAGCAACCCCGCTGGGGGCGATAGCTCCTACGAGCAGTACTTC
TRBJ1-4 | TRBV2 | TRBD1 | NA | CASTKGTATNEKLFF | TGTGCCAGCACCAAAGGGACAGCTACTAATGAAAAACTGTTTTTT
TRBJ1-1 | TRBV29-1 | NA | NA | CSVREQGETEAFF | TGCAGCGTTCGAGAACAGGGTGAAACTGAAGCTTTCTTT
TRBJ1-2 | TRBV5-1 | NA | NA | CASSLSLGTDGYGYTF | TGCGCCAGCAGCTTGTCCCTCGGGACTGATGGCTATGGCTACACCTTC
TRBJ1-1 | TRBV2 | NA | once | CASSEFGTPNTEAFF | TGTGCCAGCAGTGAATTTGGGACACCGAACACTGAAGCTTTCTTT
TRBJ2-1 | TRBV5-5 | NA | NA | CASSSGSYNEQFF | TGTGCCAGCAGCTCAGGAAGTTACAATGAGCAGTTCTTC
TRBJ1-1 | TRBV7-2 | NA | NA | CASSPGPMNTEAFF | TGTGCCAGCAGCCCGGGACCAATGAACACTGAAGCTTTCTTT
TRBJ1-3 | TRBV18 | NA | NA | CASSRESSGNTIYF | TGTGCCAGCTCACGCGAAAGCTCTGGAAACACCATATATTTT
TRBJ2-5 | TRBV7-3 | TRBD1 | NA | CASSLTLGTAETQYF | TGTGCCAGCAGCTTAACGTTAGGGACAGCGGAGACCCAGTACTTC
TRBJ1-5 | TRBV5-1 | NA | NA | CASSESGSSQPQHF | TGCGCCAGCAGTGAGTCCGGGTCTAGTCAGCCCCAGCATTTT
TRBJ2-3 | TRBV27 | NA | NA | CASSFGVILTDTQYF | TGTGCCAGCAGTTTCGGGGTAATTCTCACAGATACGCAGTATTTT
TRBJ2-3 | TRBV6-5 | NA | NA | CASSGGASSVTQYF | TGTGCCAGCAGTGGCGGCGCTAGCAGCGTTACGCAGTATTTT
TRBJ1-4 | TRBV7-2 | NA | NA | CASSPGRTNEKLFF | TGTGCCAGCAGCCCCGGGAGGACTAATGAAAAACTGTTTTTT
TRBJ1-1 | TRBV18 | TRBD1 | NA | CASSPMILQGAEAFF | TGTGCCAGCTCACCAATGATCTTACAGGGGGCTGAAGCTTTCTTT
TRBJ1-1 | TRBV5-1 | NA | few | CASSSTGRSMNTEAFF | TGCGCCAGCAGCTCCACAGGGAGATCGATGAACACTGAAGCTTTCTTT
TRBJ1-1 | TRBV7-3 | NA | NA | CASSLTSGYTEAFF | TGTGCCAGCAGCTTAACGTCCGGTTACACTGAAGCTTTCTTT
TRBJ1-1 | TRBV30 | NA | few | CASGEAFF | TGTGCCTCGGGGGAAGCTTTCTTT
TRBJ1-1 | TRBV19 | NA | NA | CASSRGGGTEAFF | TGTGCCAGTAGTAGGGGGGGCGGCACTGAAGCTTTCTTT
TRBJ1-1 | TRBV5-1 | NA | NA | CASSRLGGLMNTEAFF | TGCGCCAGCAGCAGGCTTGGAGGCCTAATGAACACTGAAGCTTTCTTT
TRBJ1-1 | TRBV19 | NA | NA | CASSHRVNTEAFF | TGTGCCAGTAGCCACAGGGTGAACACTGAAGCTTTCTTT
TRBJ1-1 | TRBV27 | NA | NA | CASSGDIVTFF | TGTGCCAGCAGCGGGGACATAGTAACTTTCTTT